Detailed here is one T cell receptor beta chain. The data were obtained in a study of T cell changes during pregnancy in multiple sclerosis. Trimming removed 4 bases from V and 3 bases from J, with 10 bases in between. This CDR3 spans 15 amino acids. CDR1 and CDR2 from the germline V gene are MNHEY and SVGAGI. Produced via immunoSEQ multiplex PCR; TCRdb's table is partial and in-frame only. The sample has around 52,000 clones, 92% seen once. This TCR derives from a female donor with multiple sclerosis, enrolled in a pregnancy study. This chain links TRBV6-5 with TRBJ1-6; TRBD1 might be the D (5 bases). Material: CD4+ T cells from peripheral blood mononuclear cells, obtained in the second trimester of pregnancy. CDR3 loop: CASSLQGLYNSPLHF. The CDR3 nucleotides are TGTGCCAGCAGTTTGCAGGGCCTCTATAATTCACCCCTCCACTTT.